This TCR beta chain was recorded in a study of shared clonotypes between healthy human individuals. At the level of the study: Each donor's CD8 memory used one plate, CD8 naive two, each CD4 subset three.

With regard to this clone: The antigen remains undetermined.

Here immunoSEQ multiplex PCR was the method, and the copy in TCRdb shows in-frame clones only, minus some. This sample carries about 1.1 million clones, roughly 74% of them seen once, and the ten largest clones take roughly 0.62%. Germline CDR1 reads SGHRS; CDR2 reads YFSETQ. This CDR3 spans 15 amino acids. V was clipped by 0 bases and J by 4 bases; unmatched bases: 6. The study, taken as a whole, reports: Rarefaction showed sorted-subset sequencing was incomplete despite large depth. A reduction in generation probabilities was seen for non-shared clonotypes relative to those shared by all four donors. On the whole, naive subsets had larger estimated richness than memory subsets had.

The genes are TRBV5-1 and TRBJ2-7; TRBD1 matches 8 bases. What was sequenced was memory CD4+ T cells from PBMCs. As for subset: CD45RA-negative fraction. This sequence originates from a man younger than 35 in good health. Some clones in this sample may be carry-over from other donors' samples. Here the CDR3 DNA reads TGCGCCAGCAGCTTGGAGGGGGACAGGTTTTACGAGCAGTACTTC. This encodes CASSLEGDRFYEQYF.